The 27 T cell receptor beta chains reported below all come from one sample, sequenced in a study of T cell clonality in common variable immunodeficiency. Profiling relied on immunoSEQ multiplex PCR, and the TCRdb table lists in-frame clones only, not all of them. The sample counts about 42,000 clones, none seen once; the ten largest own over 1.2%. Sequenced material: peripheral blood mononuclear cells. Source of these receptors: a person aged 18 to 75 in good health.

This clone was seen only a few times. The CDR3 end lies 3 residues beyond the end of the read and is filled in from the germline J gene. The rearrangement joins TRBV11-2 to TRBJ2-1; D is uncertain. Looked up from germline, CDR1 is SGHAT and CDR2 is FQNNGV. V was trimmed by 6 bases and J by 9 bases, leaving 9 bases between them. This CDR3 contains 11 residues. This chain's CDR3 is CASRLNGEQFF. The sequenced part of the CDR3 DNA is TGTGCCAGCAGGCTCAACGGTGAG.

This clone was seen at least ten times. Coverage ceases 3 residues before the CDR3 finishes, and the germline J gene fills in the end. The rearrangement links TRBV6-7 to TRBJ2-1, with D perhaps TRBD1 (6 bases). TRBV6-7 is recorded as an ORF, its role being uncertain. V was cut by 2 bases and J by 6 bases, with 20 bases left in between. There are 17 residues in the CDR3. This chain's CDR3 is CASSYPRKPGESNEQFF. Incomplete CDR3 DNA: TGTGCCAGCAGTTACCCCCGCAAGCCAGGGGAGTCCAATGAG.

The table lists this clone with many counts. The CDR3 goes on 3 residues after the read ends, and that part is filled in from the germline J gene. The V and J genes are TRBV19 and TRBJ2-7, with D perhaps matching TRBD2 (5 bases). Germline values: CDR1 LNHDA, CDR2 SQIVND (reference sequence). Deletions cut 1 base from V and 0 bases from J, with 13 bases between. This CDR3 region has 16 residues. CDR3 DNA, as far as it was read: TGTGCCAGTAGTATAGTGGCTTCCGGGGACTCCTACGAG. As protein: CASSIVASGDSYE. The complete CDR3 reads CASSIVASGDSYEQYF.

The table lists this clone with many counts. The CDR3 end falls 3 residues outside the read, so it is completed with the germline J gene. J is TRBJ1-3 and V is TRBV30; D unclear. This CDR3 spans 13 amino acids. V was trimmed by 0 bases and J by 8 bases, leaving 11 bases between them. Germline lookup yields CDR1 GTSNPN and CDR2 SVGIG (reference sequence). The covered CDR3 bases are TGTGCCTGGAGTGTTTTGGTCAGTCACACC. It yields the protein CAWSVLVSHT. From start to end, the CDR3 is CAWSVLVSHTIYF.

This clone turned up a few times. The read gets to within 3 residues of the CDR3 end, and the germline J gene fills in the rest. This sequence joins TRBV18 and TRBJ1-2; D remains ambiguous. Germline CDR1 KGHSH, CDR2 LQKENI. The CDR3 is 14 residues long. This chain's CDR3 is CASSSTGYYNDYTF. Partial CDR3 DNA: TGTGCCAGCTCATCAACGGGGTACTACAATGAC. Drawing the rest from reference TRBV18 and TRBJ1-2, the complete variable domain is NAGVMQNPRHLVRRRGQEARLRCSPMKGHSHVYWYRQLPEEGLKFMVYLQKENIIDESGMPKERFSAEFPKEGPSILRIQQVVRGDSAAYFCASSSTGYYNDYTFGSGTRLTVV.

The table lists this clone with many counts. The CDR3 extends 3 residues past the end of the read, so its final part is completed from the germline J gene. The gene calls are TRBV7-8 and TRBJ2-7; TRBD1 matches at 10 bases. V was pared by 5 bases and J by 3 bases, with 4 bases of the junction left unmatched. The CDR3 sequence is 14 residues long. Germline V gene lookup returns CDR1 SGHVS and CDR2 FQNEAQ. The CDR3 loop reads CASSQGQGIYEQYF. Partial CDR3 DNA: TGTGCCAGCAGCCAGGGACAGGGGATCTACGAG. Combining the CDR3 with reference TRBV7-8 and TRBJ2-7 gives the whole variable domain GAGVSQSPRYKVAKRGQDVALRCDPISGHVSLFWYQQALGQGPEFLTYFQNEAQLDKSGLPSDRFFAERPEGSVSTLKIQRTQQEDSAVYLCASSQGQGIYEQYFGPGTRLTVT.

The table lists this clone with a few counts. The read gets to within 3 residues of the CDR3 end, and the germline J gene fills in the rest. The chain uses TRBV7-8 and TRBJ1-1, with 7 bases lining up with TRBD1. V lost 4 bases, J lost 4 bases, and 15 bases stayed unmatched. The germline V gene has CDR1 SGHVS and CDR2 FQNEAQ. The CDR3 is made up of 17 amino acids. The part of the CDR3 DNA that was read is TGTGCCAGCAGCTCATCCCGACAGGGAAGTTTTGGCACTGAA. Amino acids: CASSSSRQGSFGTE. The complete CDR3 reads CASSSSRQGSFGTEAFF.

This clone was counted ten times or more. Possible read error: a much larger clone is one base away. The read terminates 3 residues ahead of where the CDR3 ends, so the germline J gene completes it. This chain uses TRBV7-2 with TRBJ2-3, with 12 bases matching TRBD2. Trimming cost V 6 bases and J 0 bases; bases outside gene matches: 1. This CDR3 spans 15 amino acids. The V gene's germline CDR1 is SGHTA and CDR2 FQGNSA. The chain's CDR3 is CASRGTSGSTDTQYF. Incomplete CDR3 DNA: TGTGCCAGCAGAGGGACTAGCGGGAGCACAGATACG.

This clone was observed many times. The CDR3 is cut off 3 residues early in the read; its end comes from the germline J gene. The chain carries TRBV9 and TRBJ2-7; 8 bases line up with TRBD1. This CDR3 is built from 16 residues. The germline gives CDR1 SGDLS, CDR2 YYNGEE. After removal of 0 bases from V and 4 bases from J, the junction contained 9 bases not matched to a gene. The CDR3 DNA, read in part, is TGTGCCAGCAGCGTAGGGCAGGGGGCGGGGAAATACGAG. This codes for CASSVGQGAGKYE. The CDR3 in full is CASSVGQGAGKYEQYF.

This clone was seen many times. The read terminates 3 residues ahead of where the CDR3 ends, so the germline J gene completes it. This sequence joins TRBV5-4 and TRBJ2-5, with D possibly TRBD1 on 5 matching bases. With 2 bases removed from V and 5 bases from J, the gap between germline ends came to 10 bases. Germline V CDR1 and CDR2: SGHNT, YYREEE (reference sequence). The CDR3 contains 13 residues. The covered CDR3 bases are TGTGCCAGCAGCTTCAGGGTGTCGGAGACC. It translates to CASSFRVSET. The whole CDR3 reads CASSFRVSETQYF.

The table lists this clone with many counts. Coverage ceases 3 residues before the CDR3 finishes, and the germline J gene fills in the end. The chain employs TRBV20-1 and TRBJ2-5; D is uncertain. Trimming took 4 bases from V and 3 from J, leaving 6 bases between them. Germline V gene data show CDR1 as DFQATT and CDR2 as SNEGSKA (reference sequence). This CDR3 comprises 11 residues. This CDR3 reads CSATVKETQYF. CDR3 DNA, as far as it was read: TGCAGTGCTACTGTAAAAGAGACC.

This clone was seen repeatedly, ten times or more. The CDR3 end lies 3 residues beyond the end of the read and is filled in from the germline J gene. The chain uses TRBV18 and TRBJ2-7, with D perhaps TRBD1 (6 bases). V was clipped by 6 bases and J by 5 bases, with 20 bases between them. From germline, CDR1 is KGHSH and CDR2 LQKENI. This CDR3 spans 15 amino acids. CDR3 DNA, as far as it was read: TGTGCCAGCTCCCCCGGGACAAAAAGTATGGACGAG. It codes for CASSPGTKSMDE. In full, the CDR3 is CASSPGTKSMDEQYF.

This clone was observed many times. The observed sequence ends 3 residues before the CDR3 terminus, with the missing tail filled in from the germline J gene. This chain uses TRBV19 with TRBJ2-7, with 7 positions matching TRBD2. J lost 0 bases, V lost 9 bases, and 11 bases had no gene match. Germline assignment: CDR1 LNHDA and CDR2 SQIVND (reference sequence). The CDR3 loop spans 15 amino acids. The covered CDR3 bases are TGTGCCAGCAGGTCGGGACTACCCTTCTCCTACGAG. Protein product: CASRSGLPFSYE. From start to end, the CDR3 is CASRSGLPFSYEQYF.

This clone has at least ten counts. The read terminates 3 residues ahead of where the CDR3 ends, so the germline J gene completes it. The rearrangement joins TRBV30 to TRBJ1-2, with D tentatively TRBD1 (6 bases). Per the germline V gene, CDR1 is GTSNPN and CDR2 is SVGIG (reference sequence). Deletions cut 4 bases from V and 6 bases from J, with 21 bases between. The CDR3 is 15 residues long. CDR3 loop: CAWTLGGGGRNGYTF. The sequenced CDR3 bases are TGTGCCTGGACCTTAGGAGGAGGGGGAAGGAATGGC.

Many counts were recorded for this clone. The read falls 3 residues short of the CDR3 end, and the missing part is taken from the germline J gene. The chain uses TRBV5-1 and TRBJ2-3; unclear D gene. This CDR3 has 15 amino acids. Trimming stripped 5 bases from V and 1 base from J, with 14 bases between. Looked up from germline, CDR1 is SGHRS and CDR2 is YFSETQ. CDR3 in amino acids: CASRAVEVGTDTQYF. The part of the CDR3 DNA that was read is TGCGCCAGCAGGGCCGTCGAGGTGGGCACAGATACG.

This clone was counted at least ten times. Read sequence stops 3 residues before the CDR3 end, and the germline J gene provides the missing end. The chain links TRBV30 to TRBJ2-3; D is unresolved. The CDR3 spans 14 residues. V dropped 1 base and J dropped 1 base, with 9 bases sitting between them. Germline lookup yields CDR1 GTSNPN and CDR2 SVGIG (reference sequence). The CDR3 reads CAWSAPGGTDTQYF. The sequenced part of the CDR3 DNA is TGTGCCTGGAGTGCGCCAGGAGGCACAGATACG.

Ten or more counts support this clone. The read is 3 residues too short to cover the CDR3 end, so that end is filled in from the germline J gene. The chain links TRBV19 to TRBJ1-1; D remains ambiguous. CDR1 is LNHDA and CDR2 is SQIVND in the germline V gene (reference sequence). The CDR3 runs 16 residues. V was trimmed by 3 bases and J by 3 bases, leaving 17 bases between them. The part of the CDR3 DNA that was read is TGTGCCAGTAGTATTAGCGGCAAGAGGGCCTACACTGAA. Translated: CASSISGKRAYTE. The CDR3 as a whole reads CASSISGKRAYTEAFF.

This clone appeared many times. The junction departs from the called germline gene at one end, perhaps through a read error. The CDR3 goes on 3 residues after the read ends, and that part is filled in from the germline J gene. This chain links TRBV4-2 with TRBJ2-1, with 10 bases matching TRBD2. Germline V lookup: CDR1 LGHNA, CDR2 YNFKEQ. This CDR3 comprises 16 residues. CDR3 DNA, as far as it was read: TGCGCCAGCAGCCAAGATCTCCAGCGGGAGGGGAATGAG. Translating it yields CASSQDLQREGNE. The entire CDR3 protein is CASSQDLQREGNEQFF.

This clone has a count of ten or more. The read ends 3 residues shy of where the CDR3 ends; the end is completed using the germline J gene. The rearrangement links TRBV6-1 to TRBJ2-2, with 9 bases aligning to TRBD2. The germline CDR1 and CDR2 sequences are MNHNS and SASEGT. The CDR3 is 14 amino acids. With V trimmed by 4 bases and J by 5 bases, 2 bases remained unmatched. CDR3 DNA (partial): TGTGCCAGCAGTGGACTAGCGGAGACCGGGGAG. It specifies CASSGLAETGE. The whole CDR3 region reads CASSGLAETGELFF.

Regarding this clone: The observed sequence ends 3 residues before the CDR3 terminus, with the missing tail filled in from the germline J gene. The gene calls are TRBV11-2 and TRBJ1-2, with TRBD1 as a possible D gene (6 bases). The CDR3 runs to 15 residues. Trimming pared 5 bases from V and 1 base from J, leaving 14 bases between. The germline V gene has CDR1 SGHAT and CDR2 FQNNGV. Partial CDR3 DNA: TGTGCCAGCAGCCCCCTGGACAGAATTAACTATGGC. The encoded protein is CASSPLDRINYG. The CDR3, in full, reads CASSPLDRINYGYTF.

This clone has at least ten counts. Sequencing ends 3 residues short of the CDR3 end; the germline J gene provides the rest. V is TRBV30 and J is TRBJ2-4; TRBD1 matches 12 bases. The CDR3 totals 19 residues. Germline V gene sequence: CDR1 GTSNPN, CDR2 SVGIG (reference sequence). V shed 2 bases, J shed 1 base, and the junction held 12 bases outside the gene matches. CDR3 loop: CAWSQGRDRGRVAKNIQYF. The sequenced CDR3 bases are TGTGCCTGGAGTCAAGGGCGGGACAGGGGGCGCGTCGCCAAAAACATT.

Ten or more counts support this clone. From the germline J gene comes the end of the CDR3, since the read stops 3 residues before it. The gene calls are TRBV7-3 and TRBJ2-3; TRBD1 matches at 7 bases. Germline CDR1 is SGHTA and CDR2 is FQGTGA. The CDR3 runs 11 residues. This CDR3 is CASSAGGSQYF. Partial CDR3 DNA: TGTGCCAGCAGCGCAGGGGGTTCG.

This clone has at least ten counts. The CDR3 sequence is CASSLETKNTEAFF. CDR3 bases read: TGTGCCAGCAGCTTAGAGACAAAGAACACTGAA. The rearrangement uses TRBV7-2 and TRBJ1-1; D gene unclear. The observed sequence ends 3 residues before the CDR3 terminus, with the missing tail filled in from the germline J gene. Trimming shortened V by 1 base and J by 1 base, and 7 bases separated the two germline ends. This CDR3 is 14 amino acids long. Germline-derived CDR1 and CDR2 are SGHTA and FQGNSA.

Ten or more counts support this clone. Coverage ceases 3 residues before the CDR3 finishes, and the germline J gene fills in the end. The chain carries TRBV19 and TRBJ2-7; 10 bases are shared with TRBD2. CDR3 length: 17 amino acids. CDR1 is LNHDA and CDR2 is SQIVND in the germline V gene (reference sequence). The ends lost 1 base at V and 3 bases at J; junction bases unmatched: 9. The CDR3 region is CASSIVGPSGSVYEQYF. CDR3 bases read: TGTGCCAGTAGTATAGTTGGCCCTAGCGGGAGCGTCTACGAG.

There are many counts of this clone. The sequenced fragment ends 3 residues before the CDR3 boundary, so the rest is inferred from the germline J gene. The chain recombines TRBV19 with TRBJ2-2, with a weak D call TRBD1 (5 bases). The germline V gene encodes CDR1 LNHDA and CDR2 SQIVND (reference sequence). The V end was cut by 8 bases, the J end by 3 bases, with 13 bases between. The CDR3 length is 14 residues. The CDR3 reads CASARLRDTGELFF. The part of the CDR3 DNA that was read is TGTGCCAGTGCTAGACTCAGGGACACCGGGGAG.

This clone showed up many times. The sequenced fragment ends 3 residues before the CDR3 boundary, so the rest is inferred from the germline J gene. This rearrangement joins TRBV5-1 to TRBJ2-6, with 7 bases aligning to TRBD1. Germline trimming cut 0 bases from V and 1 base from J; bases unmatched to any gene: 10. Germline CDR1 SGHRS, CDR2 YFSETQ. The CDR3 spans 19 residues. CDR3 region: CASSLAGTAGSSGANVLTF. The covered CDR3 bases are TGCGCCAGCAGCTTGGCCGGGACAGCCGGCTCATCTGGGGCCAACGTC.

This clone came up many times. The CDR3 end falls 3 residues outside the read, so it is completed with the germline J gene. The rearrangement uses TRBV14 and TRBJ2-3; 9 positions match TRBD2. V was clipped by 3 bases and J by 7 bases; unmatched bases: 8. The CDR3 is made up of 15 amino acids. Germline V lookup: CDR1 SGHDN, CDR2 FVKESK. The sequenced part of the CDR3 DNA is TGTGCCAGCAGCCAGACTAGCGGACCTTCGAATACG. Translating it yields CASSQTSGPSNT. The entire CDR3 sequence reads CASSQTSGPSNTQYF. Full variable domain (missing parts from reference TRBV14 and TRBJ2-3): EAGVTQFPSHSVIEKGQTVTLRCDPISGHDNLYWYRRVMGKEIKFLLHFVKESKQDESGMPNNRFLAERTGGTYSTLKVQPAELEDSGVYFCASSQTSGPSNTQYFGPGTRLTVL.